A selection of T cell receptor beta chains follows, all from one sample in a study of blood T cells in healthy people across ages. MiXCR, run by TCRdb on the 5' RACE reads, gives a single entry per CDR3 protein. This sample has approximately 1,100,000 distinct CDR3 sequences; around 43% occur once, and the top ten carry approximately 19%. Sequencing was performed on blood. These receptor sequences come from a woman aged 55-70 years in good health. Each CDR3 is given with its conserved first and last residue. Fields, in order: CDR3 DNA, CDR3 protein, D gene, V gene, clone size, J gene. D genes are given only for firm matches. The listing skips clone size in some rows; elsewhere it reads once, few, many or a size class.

TGTGCCAGCAGCTTAGGGGGGGAAGATGGCTACACCTTC | CASSLGGEDGYTF | - | TRBV7-9 | few | TRBJ1-2
TGCAGTGCTAAGGGCGCCGGCGGGTTCCTCTCTGGGGCCAACGTCCTGACTTTC | CSAKGAGGFLSGANVLTF | - | TRBV20-1 | few | TRBJ2-6
TGTGCCAGCAGCTTAAATGGGGAGCGCTACAATGAGCAGTTCTTC | CASSLNGERYNEQFF | - | TRBV11-1 | few | TRBJ2-1
TGCAGTGCTAGAGATCGACGACTAGCGGGAACAGATACGCAGTATTTT | CSARDRRLAGTDTQYF | TRBD2 | TRBV20-1 | - | TRBJ2-3
TGTGCCAGCAGTGACTGGCAGGAGATGACCTACGAGCAGTACTTC | CASSDWQEMTYEQYF | - | TRBV2 | once | TRBJ2-7
TGTGCCAGCAGTCCGGACAGGGCGAACACTGAAGCTTTCTTT | CASSPDRANTEAFF | TRBD1 | TRBV12-3/TRBV12-4 | - | TRBJ1-1
TGCGCCAGCACCAGGGGAGGGGTGGCCTACGAGCAGTACTTC | CASTRGGVAYEQYF | - | TRBV5-1 | few | TRBJ2-7
TGTGCCAGCAGTACCCCGGGACTAAGCAATCCTGAGCAGTTCTTC | CASSTPGLSNPEQFF | TRBD2 | TRBV27 | few | TRBJ2-1
TGTGCCAGCAGCCAGAGGCGCCCAGCGGGCCCCAATGAGCAGTTCTTC | CASSQRRPAGPNEQFF | - | TRBV3-1 | - | TRBJ2-1
TGTGCCAGCGAGCCGGGGACAGAGCTCTATGGCTACACCTTC | CASEPGTELYGYTF | TRBD1 | TRBV2 | - | TRBJ1-2
TGTGCCAGCAGCCAATTCAGCGGCAATGAGCAGTTCTTC | CASSQFSGNEQFF | - | TRBV14 | - | TRBJ2-1
TGTGCCAGCAGTTTAGGTCAGACGAGGCGGGAGACCCAGTACTTC | CASSLGQTRRETQYF | - | TRBV27 | few | TRBJ2-5
TGTGCCAGCAGGCAGGGATTGGACGGCACTGAAGCTTTCTTT | CASRQGLDGTEAFF | - | TRBV2 | - | TRBJ1-1
TGTGCCAGCAGCGTAGAAAGCGGGAGGGCCTATGAGCAGTTCTTC | CASSVESGRAYEQFF | TRBD2 | TRBV9 | few | TRBJ2-1
TGTGCCACCCGACAGGGGGCCGGGGGGACTGAAGCTTTCTTT | CATRQGAGGTEAFF | TRBD1 | TRBV28 | - | TRBJ1-1
TGTGCCAGCTCACCAAGCGGGGGAAACTACGAGCAGTACTTC | CASSPSGGNYEQYF | TRBD2 | TRBV18 | - | TRBJ2-7
TGTGCCAGCAGCTTCAGCGGCGAATACAATGAGCAGTTCTTC | CASSFSGEYNEQFF | - | TRBV11-3 | medium-sized | TRBJ2-1
TGTGCCAGCAGCGCCAACAGGGAGCAGTTCTTC | CASSANREQFF | - | TRBV7-9 | - | TRBJ2-1
TGTGCCAGCAAAGACATACTCATGGGCAATGAGCAGTTCTTC | CASKDILMGNEQFF | - | TRBV3-1 | few | TRBJ2-1
TGTGCCAGCAGTTACTCGATCCTTAGCGGGAGCGGCACAGATACGCAGTATTTT | CASSYSILSGSGTDTQYF | TRBD2 | TRBV6-5 | - | TRBJ2-3
TGTGCCAGCAGCTTGGGGGGACTAGCGGCCTCCTACAATGAGCAGTTCTTC | CASSLGGLAASYNEQFF | TRBD2 | TRBV5-5 | - | TRBJ2-1
TGTGCCACCTTCCCCCAGGGAAACTCACCCCTCCACTTT | CATFPQGNSPLHF | - | TRBV28 | few | TRBJ1-6
TGTGCCAGCAGTTACAATGGACAGATCACAGATACGCAGTATTTT | CASSYNGQITDTQYF | - | TRBV6-5 | - | TRBJ2-3
TGCAGTGCTCCCCTTGTAGGTCCCGTCACGGGGCACGAGCAGTACTTC | CSAPLVGPVTGHEQYF | - | TRBV20-1 | few | TRBJ2-7
TGTGCCAGCAGTTTCGCGGGGAATACGCAGTATTTT | CASSFAGNTQYF | - | TRBV12-3/TRBV12-4 | few | TRBJ2-3
TGTGCCAGCAGCTTGGCTCGGGGAAATGCCTACGAGCAGTACTTC | CASSLARGNAYEQYF | - | TRBV7-9 | few | TRBJ2-7
TGTGCCAGCAGTCTCTTGCGAGAGCAGTTCTTC | CASSLLREQFF | - | TRBV7-8 | - | TRBJ2-1
TGTGCCAGCAGTTTAAGACTAGTGGTCAATGAGCAGTTCTTC | CASSLRLVVNEQFF | - | TRBV27 | - | TRBJ2-1
TGCGCCAGCAGCTGGGACCGGGCTAACTATGGCTACACCTTC | CASSWDRANYGYTF | - | TRBV5-1 | - | TRBJ1-2
TGCGCCAGCAGATCCATAACGGGACGTGACGAGCAGTACTTC | CASRSITGRDEQYF | - | TRBV5-1 | - | TRBJ2-7
TGTGCCAGCAGCGTAGAGGGGCTAGCTTCCCACGAGCAGTACTTC | CASSVEGLASHEQYF | - | TRBV9 | - | TRBJ2-7
TGTGCCAGCAGCTTAGATAGCGGAGGGGCTGCGTACTTC | CASSLDSGGAAYF | - | TRBV11-3 | - | TRBJ2-7